Below are 24 T cell receptor beta chains sequenced from a single sample in a study of blood T cell repertoires in COVID-19. Profiling relied on immunoSEQ multiplex PCR, and the TCRdb table lists in-frame clones only, not all of them. The sample lists about 250,000 clones, approximately 86% occurring once. The sequenced sample was PBMCs or T cells enriched from blood (not recorded which). These receptors came from a woman aged 50 to 60 who had recovered from COVID-19.

The rearrangement joins TRBV3-1 (or the pseudogene TRBV3-2) to TRBJ1-2; possible D gene TRBD1, 5 bases. The CDR3 sequence is 13 residues long. V dropped 4 bases and J dropped 4 bases, with 10 bases sitting between them. Germline CDR1 and CDR2: LGHDT and YNNKEL (reference sequence). As DNA, the CDR3 is TGTGCCAGCAGCCCCCGGGGGGGCTATGGCTACACCTTC. It is translated as CASSPRGGYGYTF.

The CDR3 DNA is TGTGCCAGTAGGAGGACAGGGTTAAAATATGGCTACACCTTC. Protein sequence: CASRRTGLKYGYTF. This rearrangement joins TRBV19 to TRBJ1-2; 8 nucleotides agree with TRBD1. Germline assignment: CDR1 LNHDA and CDR2 SQIVND (reference sequence). The J segment lost 5 bases and the V segment lost 6 bases, leaving 8 bases of the junction unmatched. This CDR3 region has 14 residues.

This clone was observed once. The V and J genes are TRBV2 and TRBJ1-1, with D perhaps TRBD1 (6 bases). There are 15 residues in the CDR3. V lost 5 bases, J lost 1 base, and 14 bases lay in between. Germline V CDR1 and CDR2: SNHLY, FYNNEI. CDR3 DNA: TGTGCCAGCAGTCAAACCGACAGGCCGAACACTGAAGCTTTCTTT. Its translation is CASSQTDRPNTEAFF.

The J gene is TRBJ2-5, the V gene TRBV10-3; 10 positions agree with TRBD1. V trimming: 5 bases; J trimming: 5 bases; junction bases outside the gene matches: 11. Germline loops: CDR1 ENHRY, CDR2 SYGVKD. This CDR3 has 16 amino acids. CDR3 in amino acids: CAISNRQGAQGETQYF. The CDR3 DNA sequence: TGTGCCATCAGTAACCGACAGGGGGCGCAAGGGGAGACCCAGTACTTC.

V gene TRBV11-1 combines with J gene TRBJ2-2; possible D gene TRBD2, 5 bases. The CDR3 spans 15 residues. Per the germline V gene, CDR1 is SGHAT and CDR2 is FQDESV (reference sequence). Trimming removed 5 bases from V and 8 bases from J, with 18 bases in between. The DNA of the CDR3 is TGTGCCAGCAGCCTTTCCATACTAGGGCGAGGGGAGCTGTTTTTT. It translates to CASSLSILGRGELFF.

The chain is built from TRBV30 and TRBJ1-2; no clear D gene. This CDR3 has 12 amino acids. The germline CDR1 and CDR2 sequences are GTSNPN and SVGIG (reference sequence). Trimming left V 2 bases short and J 8 bases short, with 12 bases between. CDR3 protein: CAWSTVSGGYTF. DNA for the CDR3: TGTGCCTGGAGTACAGTGTCAGGAGGCTACACCTTC. Full variable domain (rest looked up from reference TRBV30 and TRBJ1-2): SQTIHQWPATLVQPVGSPLSLECTVEGTSNPNLYWYRQAAGRGLQLLFYSVGIGQISSEVPQNLSASRPQDRQFILSSKKLLLSDSGFYLCAWSTVSGGYTFGSGTRLTVV.

The chain carries TRBV4-1 and TRBJ2-7; 8 bases match TRBD2. V lost 3 bases, J lost 4 bases, and 8 bases stayed unmatched. The CDR3 has 15 residues. Germline V CDR1 and CDR2: MGHRA, YSYEKL. The DNA of the CDR3 is TGCGCCAGCAGCCACTCGACTAGCGAGCCGTACGAGCAGTACTTC. As protein: CASSHSTSEPYEQYF.

This clone was detected once. The rearrangement uses TRBV4-2 and TRBJ1-3; 7 nucleotides match TRBD1. The CDR3 is 15 amino acids. V gave up 1 base and J gave up 2 bases; unmatched junction bases: 2. Germline CDR1 LGHNA, CDR2 YNFKEQ. The CDR3 sequence is CASSQGTGPGNTIYF. For the CDR3, the DNA is TGTGCCAGCAGCCAAGGGACAGGCCCTGGAAACACCATATATTTT.

The chain recombines TRBV5-1 with TRBJ2-1; D possibly corresponds to TRBD2 (5 bases). CDR3 length: 15 residues. Trimming removed 0 bases at V and 2 bases at J, with 9 bases between. Per germline, CDR1 SGHRS and CDR2 YFSETQ. Here the CDR3 DNA reads TGCGCCAGCAGCTTGGGAGGAGGAACCTACAATGAGCAGTTCTTC. This sequence encodes CASSLGGGTYNEQFF. Complete variable domain (other parts from reference TRBV5-1 and TRBJ2-1): KAGVTQTPRYLIKTRGQQVTLSCSPISGHRSVSWYQQTPGQGLQFLFEYFSETQRNKGNFPGRFSGRQFSNSRSEMNVSTLELGDSALYLCASSLGGGTYNEQFFGPGTRLTVL.

The chain employs TRBV27 and TRBJ2-1; 11 nucleotides line up with TRBD2. The germline V gene encodes CDR1 MNHEY and CDR2 SMNVEV (reference sequence). The trim removed 3 bases at V and 5 bases at J, leaving 3 bases unmatched. The CDR3 is 15 amino acids. The CDR3 here is CASSFLAGGHNEQFF. The DNA for the CDR3 is TGTGCCAGCAGTTTCCTAGCGGGAGGTCACAATGAGCAGTTCTTC.

The V call is TRBV5-1, the J call TRBJ1-1, with D possibly being TRBD1 (6 bases). The CDR3 consists of 12 residues. CDR1 SGHRS and CDR2 YFSETQ come from the germline V gene. V gave up 2 bases and J gave up 7 bases, with 9 bases separating them. The CDR3 spells CASSFPTGEAFF. DNA of the CDR3: TGCGCCAGCAGCTTCCCGACAGGTGAAGCTTTCTTT.

The chain combines TRBV5-1 with TRBJ1-4; D possibly corresponds to TRBD1 (6 bases). The CDR3 spans 14 residues. CDR1 is SGHRS, CDR2 YFSETQ, per germline. Trimming left V 5 bases short and J 3 bases short, with 11 bases between. The CDR3 DNA reads TGCGCCAGCAGTGGGGGCTTGGCTAATGAAAAACTGTTTTTT. It translates to CASSGGLANEKLFF.

The rearrangement joins TRBV27 to TRBJ2-1, with TRBD2 matching 9 bases. Looked up from germline, CDR1 is MNHEY and CDR2 is SMNVEV (reference sequence). V was pared by 3 bases and J by 7 bases, with 10 bases of the junction left unmatched. The CDR3 runs 16 residues. CDR3 DNA: TGTGCCAGCAGTTTTCAAGCGGCGGGAGGGGGGAATGAGCAGTTCTTC. Translated: CASSFQAAGGGNEQFF.

V and J are TRBV7-9 and TRBJ1-2; D possibly corresponds to TRBD1 (5 bases). Trimming shortened V by 3 bases and J by 2 bases, and 10 bases separated the two germline ends. There are 14 residues in the CDR3. Germline CDR1 SEHNR, CDR2 FQNEAQ (reference sequence). CDR3 residues: CASSFSGPNYGYTF. The DNA for the CDR3 is TGTGCCAGCAGCTTTTCAGGGCCCAACTATGGCTACACCTTC. The full variable domain, its missing parts supplied by reference TRBV7-9 and TRBJ1-2, is DTGVSQNPRHKITKRGQNVTFRCDPISEHNRLYWYRQTLGQGPEFLTYFQNEAQLEKSRLLSDRFSAERPKGSFSTLEIQRTEQGDSAMYLCASSFSGPNYGYTFGSGTRLTVV.

This clone was found once. J is TRBJ2-1 and V is TRBV18, with D possibly being TRBD2 (5 bases). The germline V and J ends were trimmed by 0 bases and 0 bases, with 9 bases remaining between them. From germline, CDR1 is KGHSH and CDR2 LQKENI. The CDR3 extends over 16 amino acids. CDR3 residues: CASSPPTGSSYNEQFF. The CDR3 bases are TGTGCCAGCTCACCACCGACGGGGAGCTCCTACAATGAGCAGTTCTTC.

V usage is TRBV27 and J usage is TRBJ1-1, with a weak D call TRBD1 (5 bases). The V and J ends lost 1 base and 4 bases respectively, with 10 bases between them. Per germline, CDR1 MNHEY and CDR2 SMNVEV (reference sequence). The CDR3 runs to 14 residues. The CDR3 is CASSLYRQSTEAFF. CDR3 nucleotide sequence: TGTGCCAGCAGTTTATATCGACAGAGCACTGAAGCTTTCTTT.

This clone was observed a handful of times. The chain combines TRBV27 with TRBJ1-6; D might be TRBD1 (6 bases). This CDR3 comprises 14 residues. Trimming stripped 4 bases from V and 5 bases from J, with 9 bases between. Germline CDR1 is MNHEY and CDR2 is SMNVEV (reference sequence). The CDR3 DNA sequence: TGTGCCAGCAGTTGGACAGTCAATAATTCACCCCTCCACTTT. Translating gives CASSWTVNNSPLHF.

The chain uses TRBV5-5 and TRBJ2-3, with TRBD2 matching 10 bases. V gave up 3 bases and J gave up 3 bases; unmatched junction bases: 10. Per the germline V gene, CDR1 is SGHKS and CDR2 is YYEKEE (reference sequence). CDR3 length equals 17 residues. This CDR3 reads CASSSLSSGSLTDTQYF. The CDR3 DNA sequence: TGTGCCAGCAGCTCTCTGTCTAGCGGGAGTTTAACAGATACGCAGTATTTT.

This chain's CDR3 is CASSLYTGNGANVLTF. The CDR3, as DNA: TGTGCCAGCAGTTTATATACAGGGAACGGGGCCAACGTCCTGACTTTC. The chain couples TRBV28 to TRBJ2-6; tentative D call: TRBD1 (6 bases). Per the germline V gene, CDR1 is MDHEN and CDR2 is SYDVKM. The CDR3 is 16 amino acids. V was pared by 1 base and J by 4 bases, with 11 bases between.

The chain is built from TRBV19 and TRBJ1-6, with 10 nucleotides matching TRBD1. The germline gives CDR1 LNHDA, CDR2 SQIVND (reference sequence). Trimming removed 4 bases from V and 10 bases from J; junction bases left unmatched: 4. The CDR3 runs 14 residues. This CDR3 reads CASSRDRGHSPLHF. DNA for the CDR3: TGTGCCAGTAGTAGGGACAGGGGACACTCACCCCTCCACTTT.

The rearrangement links TRBV25-1 to TRBJ2-2; a possible D gene is TRBD2 (6 bases). From germline, CDR1 is MGHDK and CDR2 SYGVNS. The V end lost 6 bases, the J end lost 2 bases, and 16 bases lay between the germline ends. CDR3 length: 16 amino acids. CDR3 in amino acids: CASRPPRTINTGELFF. The DNA for the CDR3 is TGTGCCAGCAGACCCCCCCGGACTATCAACACCGGGGAGCTGTTTTTT.

This chain links TRBV28 with TRBJ2-7; no reliable D call. Germline assignment: CDR1 MDHEN and CDR2 SYDVKM. V was pared by 8 bases and J by 0 bases, with 17 bases between. CDR3 length: 15 residues. This CDR3 is CASGVRNTLSYEQYF. CDR3 in DNA: TGTGCCAGCGGAGTACGGAACACCCTCTCCTACGAGCAGTACTTC.

This chain uses TRBV5-1 with TRBJ2-5; 10 bases agree with TRBD2. V lost 2 bases, J lost 2 bases, and 9 bases stayed unmatched. The CDR3 has 17 residues. CDR1 and CDR2 from the germline V gene are SGHRS and YFSETQ. As DNA, the CDR3 is TGCGCCAGCAGCTTAGGACTAGCGGAGGCCCCACAAGAGACCCAGTACTTC. This encodes CASSLGLAEAPQETQYF.

This sequence joins TRBV19 and TRBJ1-4; D remains ambiguous. V was shortened by 5 bases and J by 6 bases, with 4 bases between the two germline ends. The CDR3 contains 11 residues. Germline CDR1 and CDR2: LNHDA and SQIVND (reference sequence). This CDR3 reads CASSFDEKLFF. The CDR3, as DNA: TGTGCCAGTAGTTTCGATGAAAAACTGTTTTTT.